This TCR beta chain comes out of a study of breast tumors, draining lymph nodes, adjacent tissues. TCRdb fed the multiplex PCR reads into MiXCR, producing one record per CDR3 protein. The sample comprises about 200,000 distinct CDR3 sequences, 25% to 40% of which are singletons, and approximately 4.3% rests with the top ten. Axillary draining lymph nodes of breast cancer patients supplied the node samples. This clonotype was seen many times. The CDR3 totals 15 residues. V lost 4 bases and J lost 4, with 13 bases in between. Germline CDR1 is SGHAT and CDR2 is FQNNGV. The gene calls are TRBV11-2 and TRBJ2-2; perhaps TRBD2 as D (6 bases). The clonotype comes from a female donor with breast cancer. Some clones in this sample may be carry-over from other donors' samples. Sequencing was performed on axillary lymph node tissue. The CDR3 DNA reads TGTGCCAGCAGCTACCGGGAGTCGGTCACCGGGGAGCTGTTTTTT. Its protein product is CASSYRESVTGELFF.